Sequencing of this T cell receptor (beta chain) was carried out in a study of beta chain features in type 1 diabetes. V lost 3 bases and J 4 bases, leaving 6 bases between the germline ends. The CDR3 runs 13 residues. Germline-derived CDR1 and CDR2 are SGHAT and FQNNGV. Expressed TCRB transcripts got sequenced, as all isolated RNA was reverse transcribed. Libraries were prepared by immunoSEQ multiplex PCR; TCRdb keeps only in-frame clonotypes and omits some of them. This sample has 850,000 to 900,000 clones; 15% to 20% occur once, and the top ten carry 0.02% to 0.03%. Findings and limits, study-wide: A pattern of fewer insertions and more deletions at VDJ junctions was seen in type 1 diabetes patients.

About this clone itself: What it binds is not known.

Staining for CD45RO/CCR7/CD25/CD127/CD95/CD27 allowed sorting of CD4+ naive, central memory, regulatory and stem cell-like memory cells. The receptor was derived from a woman in her late teens or twenties in good health. The material sequenced was naive CD4+ T cells from blood. This chain joins TRBV11-2 and TRBJ2-2; D is ambiguous. The CDR3: CASSFAITGELFF. The CDR3 DNA follows: TGTGCCAGCAGCTTCGCAATCACCGGGGAGCTGTTTTTT.